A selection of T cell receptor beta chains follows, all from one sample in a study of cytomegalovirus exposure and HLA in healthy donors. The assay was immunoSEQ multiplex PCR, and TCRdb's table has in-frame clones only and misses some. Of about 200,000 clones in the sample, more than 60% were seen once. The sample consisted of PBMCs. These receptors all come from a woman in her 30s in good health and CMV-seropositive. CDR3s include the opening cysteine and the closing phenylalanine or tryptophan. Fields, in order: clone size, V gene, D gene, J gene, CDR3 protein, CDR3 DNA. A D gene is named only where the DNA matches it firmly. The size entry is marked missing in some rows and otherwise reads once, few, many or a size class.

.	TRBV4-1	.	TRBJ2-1	CASRAGQGLTYNEQFF	TGCGCCAGCAGGGCCGGTCAGGGGTTGACCTACAATGAGCAGTTCTTC
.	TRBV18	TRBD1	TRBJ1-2	CASSPSWTGEDGGYTF	TGTGCCAGCTCACCTTCCTGGACAGGGGAGGATGGGGGCTACACCTTC
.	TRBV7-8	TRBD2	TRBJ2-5	CASSFLLGGTEQYF	TGTGCCAGCAGCTTTTTACTGGGGGGGACGGAGCAGTACTTC
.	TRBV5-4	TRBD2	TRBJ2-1	CASSLALAGTYNEQFF	TGTGCCAGCAGCTTGGCCCTAGCGGGGACCTACAATGAGCAGTTCTTC
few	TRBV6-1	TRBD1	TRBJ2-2	CASTSDRATGELFF	TGTGCCAGCACCTCGGACAGGGCCACCGGGGAGCTGTTTTTT
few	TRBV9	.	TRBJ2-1	CASSVDGSFYNEQFF	TGTGCCAGCAGCGTAGACGGGTCGTTCTACAATGAGCAGTTCTTC
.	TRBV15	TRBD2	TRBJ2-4	CATSRAGGSGKNIQYF	TGTGCCACCAGCAGAGCGGGCGGGAGTGGCAAAAACATTCAGTACTTC
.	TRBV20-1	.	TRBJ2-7	CSATQVPEQYF	TGCAGTGCTACCCAGGTCCCGGAGCAGTACTTC
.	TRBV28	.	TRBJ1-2	CASSLLGATRNGYTF	TGTGCCAGCAGTCTCCTTGGGGCGACTAGAAATGGCTACACCTTC
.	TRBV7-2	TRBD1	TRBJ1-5	CASSKTGGDQPQHF	TGTGCCAGCAGCAAAACAGGGGGGGATCAGCCCCAGCATTTT
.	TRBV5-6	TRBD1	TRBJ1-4	CASSVGTGREKLFF	TGTGCCAGCAGCGTCGGGACAGGGAGGGAAAAACTGTTTTTT
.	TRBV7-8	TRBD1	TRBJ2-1	CASSLKRLDRGLYNEQFF	TGTGCCAGCAGCTTGAAGAGACTCGACAGGGGTCTGTACAATGAGCAGTTCTTC
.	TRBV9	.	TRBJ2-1	CASSVDPSQGQFF	TGTGCCAGCAGCGTAGACCCTAGTCAAGGGCAGTTCTTC
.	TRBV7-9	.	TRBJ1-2	CASSLMVGGSPSYGYTF	TGTGCCAGCAGCTTAATGGTCGGGGGGTCCCCCTCCTATGGCTACACCTTC
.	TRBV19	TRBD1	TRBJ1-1	CASSPQGGNTEAFF	TGTGCCAGTAGTCCTCAGGGGGGGAACACTGAAGCTTTCTTT
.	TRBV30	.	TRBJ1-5	CAWSDRGQPQHF	TGTGCCTGGAGTGACCGCGGGCAGCCCCAGCATTTT